This T cell receptor (beta chain) was captured in a study of Ad26.COV2.S vaccination and SARS-CoV-2 variants. The treatment is: roughly 18 received Ad26.COV2.S at low or high dose, single or two shots; about 5 received placebo; per-sample allocation not given. Sample collection was performed on day 63 after the first vaccine or placebo injection. Clones were read by immunoSEQ multiplex PCR, and TCRdb kept only the in-frame ones, dropping some. The table lists over 400,000 clones, 80% to 95% of them singletons. The TCR comes from a person between 18 and 65 years old who received the Ad26.COV2.S COVID-19 vaccine or a placebo. Sequenced material: peripheral blood, taken in a trial of Ad26.COV2.S vaccine versus placebo.

The CDR3 loop is CASSQRQGSSPLHF. The CDR3 DNA sequence: TGTGCCAGCAGTCAGCGACAGGGATCTTCACCCCTCCACTTT. The J gene is TRBJ1-6, the V gene TRBV27, with 7 nucleotides matching TRBD1. Germline V lookup: CDR1 MNHEY, CDR2 SMNVEV (reference sequence). This CDR3 spans 14 amino acids. The trim removed 5 bases at V and 9 bases at J, leaving 7 bases unmatched.